The rows below give T cell receptor beta chains drawn from one sample of a study of PD-1 blockade in classical Hodgkin lymphoma. Generated by immunoSEQ multiplex PCR, the TCRdb table keeps only in-frame clones and is missing some. The sample lists 20,000 to 25,000 clones, more than 75% occurring once. The starting material was peripheral blood mononuclear cells (PBMCs), obtained before the fourth cycle of nivolumab. The receptors here all came from a human donor with classical Hodgkin lymphoma. Both conserved end residues are part of each CDR3. D genes are given only for firm matches. Not all rows give a size; the values are once, few, many and, for expanded clones, a class.

v_call	clone_size	d_call	j_call	cdr3_aa	cdr3_nt
TRBV21-1	.	.	TRBJ2-1	CASSTEGTRPLQSSYNEQFF	TGTGCCAGCAGCACAGAAGGGACTAGGCCCCTACAAAGCTCCTACAATGAGCAGTTCTTC
TRBV28	.	.	TRBJ2-3	CASSFESSTGQYSTDTQYF	TGTGCCAGCAGTTTTGAGAGCAGCACTGGTCAGTACAGCACAGATACGCAGTATTTT
TRBV2	.	TRBD1	TRBJ2-1	CASIRDRVHEQFF	TGTGCCAGCATCCGGGACAGAGTCCATGAGCAGTTCTTC
TRBV29-1	.	TRBD1	TRBJ1-2	CSVATGQGSYTF	TGCAGCGTTGCTACTGGACAGGGAAGCTACACCTTC
TRBV28	.	TRBD1	TRBJ2-5	CASSSTGTAPQETQYF	TGTGCCAGCAGTTCGACCGGGACAGCTCCTCAAGAGACCCAGTACTTC
TRBV4-2	.	.	TRBJ2-7	CASSQGDGQGYEQYF	TGTGCCAGCAGCCAAGGGGACGGGCAGGGCTACGAGCAGTACTTC
TRBV18	.	.	TRBJ1-1	CASSPNYDWGGTEAFF	TGTGCCAGCTCACCAAACTACGATTGGGGTGGTACTGAAGCTTTCTTT
TRBV2	.	TRBD2	TRBJ2-5	CASSPSGGGSIETQYF	TGTGCCAGCAGTCCCAGCGGGGGGGGGTCGATTGAGACCCAGTACTTC
TRBV7-2	.	.	TRBJ2-3	CASSLIGSAGSTDTQYF	TGTGCCAGCAGCCTCATCGGATCTGCTGGTAGCACAGATACGCAGTATTTT
TRBV2	.	.	TRBJ2-1	CASIGGNEQFF	TGTGCCAGCATCGGGGGAAATGAGCAGTTCTTC
TRBV12-5	.	.	TRBJ2-1	CASGLRPGAQFF	TGTGCTAGTGGTTTGCGACCGGGAGCGCAGTTCTTC
TRBV2	.	.	TRBJ2-1	CASGRRGYSYNEQFF	TGTGCCAGCGGGAGGAGGGGGTACTCCTACAATGAGCAGTTCTTC
TRBV5-4	.	TRBD2	TRBJ2-3	CASTLERGPSTDTQYF	TGTGCCAGCACACTTGAGCGGGGCCCTAGCACAGATACGCAGTATTTT
TRBV5-6	.	.	TRBJ1-6	CASSLVGVSSYNSPLHF	TGTGCCAGCAGCTTGGTCGGGGTTTCCTCCTATAATTCACCCCTCCACTTT
TRBV7-3	.	TRBD2	TRBJ2-5	CASSLVPPVSGGQETQYF	TGTGCCAGCAGTTTAGTACCCCCCGTTAGCGGGGGCCAAGAGACCCAGTACTTC
TRBV6-5	.	.	TRBJ2-3	CASSLPGTDTQYF	TGTGCCAGCAGCCTCCCGGGCACAGATACGCAGTATTTT
TRBV19	.	TRBD1	TRBJ2-6	CASQLRQGSGANVLTF	TGTGCCAGTCAGCTCCGACAGGGGTCTGGGGCCAACGTCCTGACTTTC
TRBV19	.	.	TRBJ2-1	CASSIRQGGYNEQFF	TGTGCCAGTAGTATAAGGCAGGGGGGATACAATGAGCAGTTCTTC
TRBV28	.	TRBD1	TRBJ1-1	CASSSGTENTEAFF	TGTGCCAGCAGTTCAGGGACAGAGAACACTGAAGCTTTCTTT
TRBV6-5	.	TRBD2	TRBJ2-3	CASTRTSGAWDTQYF	TGTGCCAGCACTAGGACTAGCGGGGCATGGGATACGCAGTATTTT
TRBV28	.	TRBD1	TRBJ2-3	CASTPGGQGGDTQYF	TGTGCCAGCACCCCTGGGGGACAGGGAGGAGATACGCAGTATTTT
TRBV30	few	.	TRBJ2-7	CAWSPSVWGTYEQYF	TGTGCCTGGAGTCCAAGTGTTTGGGGAACCTACGAGCAGTACTTC
TRBV19	.	.	TRBJ1-1	CASSSDMGVRGTEAFF	TGTGCCAGTAGTTCTGACATGGGGGTCAGAGGGACTGAAGCTTTCTTT
TRBV10-2	.	.	TRBJ1-1	CASSEPSWRTNTEAFF	TGCGCCAGCAGTGAGCCGAGTTGGCGAACGAACACTGAAGCTTTCTTT
TRBV2	.	.	TRBJ1-1	CASRPDGTLEAFF	TGTGCCAGCAGACCCGACGGGACTCTTGAAGCTTTCTTT
TRBV7-9	few	TRBD1	TRBJ1-4	CASSLRDRVDEKLFF	TGTGCCAGCAGCCTCCGGGACAGGGTAGATGAAAAACTGTTTTTT
TRBV30	few	TRBD1	TRBJ1-5	CAWRGRQGSNQPQHF	TGTGCCTGGAGGGGGAGACAGGGATCCAATCAGCCCCAGCATTTT
TRBV6-6	.	.	TRBJ1-5	CASSLEQFNQPQHF	TGTGCCAGCAGTTTGGAACAGTTCAATCAGCCCCAGCATTTT
TRBV5-1	.	TRBD2	TRBJ2-3	CASSLDTSGGLPDTQYF	TGCGCCAGCAGCTTGGATACTAGCGGGGGGCTCCCAGATACGCAGTATTTT
TRBV4-1	.	.	TRBJ2-1	CASSQRTAKFYNEQFF	TGCGCCAGCAGCCAAAGGACAGCCAAGTTTTACAATGAGCAGTTCTTC
TRBV28	.	.	TRBJ1-2	CATSPVPRSGYTF	TGTGCCACCTCGCCCGTACCTCGTTCGGGCTACACCTTC
TRBV7-9	medium-sized	TRBD2	TRBJ2-1	CASSLRGESAYNEQFF	TGTGCCAGCAGCCTGCGGGGGGAGTCGGCCTACAATGAGCAGTTCTTC
TRBV19	.	.	TRBJ1-3	CASSLGTGWTIGNTIYF	TGTGCCAGTAGTTTAGGGACGGGGTGGACTATTGGAAACACCATATATTTT
TRBV7-8	.	.	TRBJ1-5	CASSLEGTSSNQPQHF	TGTGCCAGCAGCTTAGAGGGGACTTCCAGCAATCAGCCCCAGCATTTT
TRBV19	.	.	TRBJ2-4	CASSIVGARVIQYF	TGTGCCAGTAGTATAGTGGGAGCCAGGGTCATTCAGTACTTC
TRBV7-8	.	.	TRBJ2-3	CASSTWGRDTDTQYF	TGTGCCAGCAGCACCTGGGGCAGGGACACAGATACGCAGTATTTT
TRBV4-2	few	.	TRBJ2-2	CASSQGLRELNTGELFF	TGTGCCAGCAGCCAAGGCCTGCGCGAGCTGAACACCGGGGAGCTGTTTTTT
TRBV5-4	.	.	TRBJ1-1	CASSPGGAKNTEAFF	TGTGCCAGCAGCCCGGGGGGGGCGAAGAACACTGAAGCTTTCTTT
TRBV2	.	TRBD2	TRBJ2-3	CASSEAVAGLADTQYF	TGTGCCAGCAGTGAAGCGGTAGCGGGTCTGGCAGATACGCAGTATTTT
TRBV21-1	.	.	TRBJ2-7	CASSKVGFGGPDGPYEQYF	TGTGCCAGCAGCAAAGTGGGGTTTGGAGGGCCCGACGGACCCTACGAGCAGTACTTC
TRBV2	few	TRBD1	TRBJ1-5	CASSGPGQGQPQHF	TGTGCCAGCAGTGGGCCAGGACAGGGTCAGCCCCAGCATTTT
TRBV4-1	.	TRBD1	TRBJ1-1	CASSQDRTYTEAFF	TGCGCCAGCAGCCAGGACAGGACTTACACTGAAGCTTTCTTT
TRBV21-1	.	.	TRBJ2-4	CASRLQQRKNIQYF	TGTGCCAGCAGGCTACAGCAAAGAAAAAACATTCAGTACTTC
TRBV9	.	TRBD2	TRBJ2-1	CASSVASFYSLAGGYNEQFF	TGTGCCAGCAGCGTAGCTTCCTTTTATTCACTAGCGGGAGGATACAATGAGCAGTTCTTC
TRBV5-1	.	TRBD2	TRBJ2-5	CASSLTSGELFYQETQYF	TGCGCCAGCAGCCTGACTAGCGGGGAATTATTTTACCAAGAGACCCAGTACTTC
TRBV7-9	.	.	TRBJ1-1	CASSAQGNTEAFF	TGTGCCAGCAGCGCACAGGGGAACACTGAAGCTTTCTTT
TRBV28	once	.	TRBJ2-1	CASSLGWASYNEQFF	TGTGCCAGCAGTCTAGGGTGGGCCTCCTACAATGAGCAGTTCTTC
TRBV7-8	.	.	TRBJ1-5	CASSLVSPPGTEHQPQHF	TGTGCCAGCAGCTTAGTTTCCCCCCCAGGGACGGAGCATCAGCCCCAGCATTTT
TRBV18	.	.	TRBJ1-2	CASSTRDKVSNYGYTF	TGTGCCAGCTCAACCAGGGATAAGGTCTCGAACTATGGCTACACCTTC